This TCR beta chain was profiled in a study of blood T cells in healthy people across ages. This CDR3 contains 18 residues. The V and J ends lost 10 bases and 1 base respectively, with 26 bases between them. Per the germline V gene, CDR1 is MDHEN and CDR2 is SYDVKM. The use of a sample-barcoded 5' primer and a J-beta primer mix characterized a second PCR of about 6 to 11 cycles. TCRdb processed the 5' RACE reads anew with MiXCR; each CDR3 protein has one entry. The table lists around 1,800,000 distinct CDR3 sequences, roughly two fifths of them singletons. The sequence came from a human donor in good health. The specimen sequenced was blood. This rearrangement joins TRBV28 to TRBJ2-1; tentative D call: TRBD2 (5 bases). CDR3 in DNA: TGTGCCACCCTGGACGGGGATTCGAGTCGCGGATCCTACAATGAGCAGTTCTTC. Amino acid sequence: CATLDGDSSRGSYNEQFF.